Following are 8 T cell receptor beta chains from one sample sequenced in a study of type 1 regulatory T cells. These receptors have no identified antigens. From the reads, TCRdb called clonotypes with MiXCR, one entry per CDR3 protein. This sample yields 60,000 to 70,000 distinct CDR3 sequences, of which 63% are seen a single time; 6% to 9% belongs to the top ten. The sample was cultured T cells, either the whole culture or a sorted T cell fraction (not recorded which). Subset described: Tr1-enriched cell product generated in vitro against host alloantigens. The receptors were sampled from a human donor in good health.

This rearrangement joins TRBV20-1 to TRBJ1-1, with D perhaps matching TRBD1 (6 bases). CDR3 size: 12 residues. In germline, CDR1 is DFQATT, CDR2 SNEGSKA (reference sequence). The ends were cut back, 5 bases at V and 7 bases at J, with 14 bases in the middle. The CDR3 DNA reads TGCAGTGCTCAGACAGGTCAGGGTGAAGCTTTCTTT. Residues: CSAQTGQGEAFF.

This chain connects TRBV6-5 to TRBJ2-3, with a possible D match to TRBD2 (6 bases). The CDR3 is made up of 12 amino acids. Germline values: CDR1 MNHEY, CDR2 SVGAGI. V gave up 10 bases and J gave up 2 bases, with 10 bases separating them. CDR3 DNA: TGTGCCACGACTAGTTTCACAGATACGCAGTATTTT. Translation: CATTSFTDTQYF.

About this clonotype itself: An end of the junction differs from the germline gene, which may be a read error. The rearrangement joins TRBV12-3 or TRBV12-4 to TRBJ2-5; D may be TRBD2 (5 bases). The CDR3 runs to 12 residues. This chain's CDR3 is CTSRPGVGTQYF. As DNA, the CDR3 is TGTACCAGCCGTCCCGGGGTGGGGACCCAGTACTTC.

This chain uses TRBV11-1 with TRBJ2-2; 10 bases map to TRBD1. Unmatched junction bases numbered 4, after V lost 3 bases and J lost 3 bases. Germline assignment: CDR1 SGHAT and CDR2 FQDESV (reference sequence). This CDR3 is 16 amino acids long. CDR3 protein: CASSFGQGGHTGELFF. The CDR3 bases are TGTGCCAGCAGCTTCGGACAGGGGGGGCACACCGGGGAGCTGTTTTTT.

This chain uses TRBV20-1 with TRBJ2-1; possible D gene TRBD2, 7 bases. The germline V gene encodes CDR1 DFQATT and CDR2 SNEGSKA (reference sequence). The CDR3 consists of 18 residues. V was clipped by 4 bases and J by 0 bases, with 22 bases between them. In nucleotides, the CDR3 is TGCAGTGCTATATTAATGCCAAGCGGGACATTCTCCTACAATGAGCAGTTCTTC. Its translation: CSAILMPSGTFSYNEQFF.

This clonotype was observed a handful of times. V is TRBV11-1 and J is TRBJ2-7; a possible D gene is TRBD2 (5 bases). The CDR3 is 16 amino acids. V was pared by 2 bases and J by 3 bases, with 17 bases between. Germline values: CDR1 SGHAT, CDR2 FQDESV (reference sequence). The CDR3 nucleotides are TGTGCCAGCAGCTTAACCACCGGGATAAGCAACTACGAGCAGTACTTC. It codes for CASSLTTGISNYEQYF.

This sequence joins TRBV24-1 and TRBJ2-1; 8 bases are shared with TRBD2. CDR1 and CDR2 from the germline V gene are KGHDR and SFDVKD. J gave up 4 bases and V 2 bases, and 6 bases lay outside the gene matches. This CDR3 has 16 residues. The CDR3 DNA reads as TGTGCCACCAGTGATTCGGTAGTAGCGGGATACAATGAGCAGTTCTTC. This translates into CATSDSVVAGYNEQFF.

This clonotype has just a few counts. The rearrangement joins TRBV20-1 to TRBJ2-3, with unresolved D. CDR1 is DFQATT, CDR2 SNEGSKA, per germline (reference sequence). Trimming removed 2 bases from V and 0 bases from J, with 3 bases in between. The CDR3 is 12 residues long. CDR3 region: CSARPSTDTQYF. CDR3 DNA sequence: TGCAGTGCTAGACCTAGCACAGATACGCAGTATTTT.